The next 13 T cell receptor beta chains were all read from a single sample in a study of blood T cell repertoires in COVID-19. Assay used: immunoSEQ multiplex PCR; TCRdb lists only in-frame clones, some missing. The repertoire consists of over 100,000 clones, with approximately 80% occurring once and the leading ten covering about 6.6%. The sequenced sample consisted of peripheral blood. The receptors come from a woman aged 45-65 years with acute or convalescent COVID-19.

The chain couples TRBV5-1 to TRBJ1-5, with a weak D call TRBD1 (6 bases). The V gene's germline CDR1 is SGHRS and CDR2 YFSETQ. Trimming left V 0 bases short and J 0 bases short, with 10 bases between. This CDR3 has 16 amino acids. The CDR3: CASSLGDTYSNQPQHF. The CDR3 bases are TGCGCCAGCAGCTTGGGGGACACCTATAGCAATCAGCCCCAGCATTTT. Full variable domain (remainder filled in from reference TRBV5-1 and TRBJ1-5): KAGVTQTPRYLIKTRGQQVTLSCSPISGHRSVSWYQQTPGQGLQFLFEYFSETQRNKGNFPGRFSGRQFSNSRSEMNVSTLELGDSALYLCASSLGDTYSNQPQHFGDGTRLSIL.

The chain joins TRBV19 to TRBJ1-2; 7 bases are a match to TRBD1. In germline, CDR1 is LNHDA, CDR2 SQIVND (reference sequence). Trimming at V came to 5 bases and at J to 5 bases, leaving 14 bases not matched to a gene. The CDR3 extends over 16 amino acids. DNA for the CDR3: TGTGCCAGTAGTTTCCGTACGACAGGGCCTTTATATGGCTACACCTTC. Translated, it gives CASSFRTTGPLYGYTF.

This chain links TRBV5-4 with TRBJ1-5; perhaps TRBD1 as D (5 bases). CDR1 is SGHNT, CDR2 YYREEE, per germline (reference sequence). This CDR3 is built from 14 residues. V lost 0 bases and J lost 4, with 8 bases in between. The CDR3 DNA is TGTGCCAGCAGCTTGGGGGGGGTTAATCAGCCCCAGCATTTT. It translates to CASSLGGVNQPQHF.

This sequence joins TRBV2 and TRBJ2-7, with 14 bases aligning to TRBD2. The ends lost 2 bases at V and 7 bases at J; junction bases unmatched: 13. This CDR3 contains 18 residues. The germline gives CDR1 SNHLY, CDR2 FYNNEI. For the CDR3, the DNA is TGTGCCAGCAGTGAAAAGGGTCCGACTAGCGGGGGGGCCGGTGAGCAGTACTTC. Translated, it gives CASSEKGPTSGGAGEQYF.

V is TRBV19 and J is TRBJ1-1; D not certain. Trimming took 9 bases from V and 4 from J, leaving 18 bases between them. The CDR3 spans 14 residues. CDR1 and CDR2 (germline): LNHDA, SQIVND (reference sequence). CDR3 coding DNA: TGTGCCAGCACATCCATCCCCCGAGGCACTGAAGCTTTCTTT. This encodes CASTSIPRGTEAFF.

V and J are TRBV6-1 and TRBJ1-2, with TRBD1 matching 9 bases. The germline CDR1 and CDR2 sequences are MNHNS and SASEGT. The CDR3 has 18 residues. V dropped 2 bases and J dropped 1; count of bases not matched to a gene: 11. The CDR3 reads CASSERGDRDSLNYGYTF. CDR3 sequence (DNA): TGTGCCAGCAGTGAACGGGGGGACAGGGATTCCCTTAACTATGGCTACACCTTC.

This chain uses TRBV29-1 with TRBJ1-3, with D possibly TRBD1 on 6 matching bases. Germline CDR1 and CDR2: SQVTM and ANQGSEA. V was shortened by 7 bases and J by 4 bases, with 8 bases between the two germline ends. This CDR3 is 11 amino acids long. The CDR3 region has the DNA TGCAGCGCTGGACAGGGAAACACCATATATTTT. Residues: CSAGQGNTIYF.

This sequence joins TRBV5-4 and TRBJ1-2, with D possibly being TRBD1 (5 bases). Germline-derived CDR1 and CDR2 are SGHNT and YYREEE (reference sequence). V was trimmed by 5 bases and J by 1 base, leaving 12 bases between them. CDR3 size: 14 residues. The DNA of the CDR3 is TGTGCCAGCAGTCACCAGGGCGTTAACTATGGCTACACCTTC. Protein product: CASSHQGVNYGYTF.

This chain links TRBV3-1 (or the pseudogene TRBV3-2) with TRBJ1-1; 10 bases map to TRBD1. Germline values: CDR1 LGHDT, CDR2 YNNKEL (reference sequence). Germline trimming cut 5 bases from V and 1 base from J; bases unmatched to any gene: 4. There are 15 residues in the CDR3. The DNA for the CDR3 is TGTGCCAGCAGCAATTGGGACAGGGGGAACACTGAAGCTTTCTTT. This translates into CASSNWDRGNTEAFF.

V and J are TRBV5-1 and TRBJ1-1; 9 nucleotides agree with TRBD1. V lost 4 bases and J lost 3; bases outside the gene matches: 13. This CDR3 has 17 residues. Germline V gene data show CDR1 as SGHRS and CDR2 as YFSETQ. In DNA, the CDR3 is TGCGCCAGCAGCCCACACGGTGGGACAGGGAGGGACACTGAAGCTTTCTTT. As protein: CASSPHGGTGRDTEAFF.

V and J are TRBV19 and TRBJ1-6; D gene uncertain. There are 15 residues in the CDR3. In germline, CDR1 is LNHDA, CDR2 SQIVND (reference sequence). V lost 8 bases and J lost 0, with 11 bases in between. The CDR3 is CASGHSSSYNSPLHF. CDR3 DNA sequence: TGTGCCAGTGGGCATTCGAGCTCCTATAATTCACCCCTCCACTTT.

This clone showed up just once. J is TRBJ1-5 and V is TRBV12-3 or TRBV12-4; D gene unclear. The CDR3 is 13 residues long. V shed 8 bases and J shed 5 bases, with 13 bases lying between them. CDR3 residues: CASGTLGDQPQHF. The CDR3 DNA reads TGTGCCAGCGGCACCCTCGGGGATCAGCCCCAGCATTTT.

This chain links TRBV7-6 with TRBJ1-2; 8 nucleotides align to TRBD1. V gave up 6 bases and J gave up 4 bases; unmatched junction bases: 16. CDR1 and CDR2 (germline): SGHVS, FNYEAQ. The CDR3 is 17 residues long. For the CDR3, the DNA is TGTGCCAGCAGTTTTACTCAGCCAGGGGGCAGGTCCTATGGCTACACCTTC. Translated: CASSFTQPGGRSYGYTF.